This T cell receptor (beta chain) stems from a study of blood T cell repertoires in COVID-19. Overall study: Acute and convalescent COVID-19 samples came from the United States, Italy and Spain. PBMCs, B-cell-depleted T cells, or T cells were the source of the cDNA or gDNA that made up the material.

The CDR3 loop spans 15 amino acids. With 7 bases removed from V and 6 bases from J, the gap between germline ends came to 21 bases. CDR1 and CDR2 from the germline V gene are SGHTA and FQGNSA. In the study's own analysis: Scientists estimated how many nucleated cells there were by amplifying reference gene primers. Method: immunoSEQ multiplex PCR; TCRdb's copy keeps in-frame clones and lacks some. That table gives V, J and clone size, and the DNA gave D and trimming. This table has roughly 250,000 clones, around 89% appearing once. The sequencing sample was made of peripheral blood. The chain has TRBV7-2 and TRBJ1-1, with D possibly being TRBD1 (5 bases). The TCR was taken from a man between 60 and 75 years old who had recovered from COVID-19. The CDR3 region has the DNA TGTGCCAGCACCGAGTTGCTTCCTCGACAGCCTGAAGCTTTCTTT. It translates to CASTELLPRQPEAFF.